These 5 T cell receptor beta chains originate from one sample sequenced in a study of T cell changes during pregnancy in multiple sclerosis (dated 2019 in TCRdb). The library was built by means of the immunoSEQ multiplex PCR assay. Drawn from immuneACCESS, this table holds only the in-frame rearrangements with V and J called that TCRdb kept. Clones are partly lost; checked studies trace under half to an unresolved V gene and leave the rest unexplained. Within this sample are approximately 42,000 clones, with 80% to 85% of them counted one time only. 0.55% to 0.75% of the sample is in the top ten clones. The specimen comprised CD4+ T cells from peripheral blood mononuclear cells, sampled before pregnancy. These receptors all stem from a female donor with multiple sclerosis, enrolled in a pregnancy study.

CDR3 sequence reads: CASRRAFWGGYEQYF. DNA for the CDR3: TGTGCCAGCAGACGGGCCTTTTGGGGGGGCTACGAGCAGTACTTC. The chain combines TRBV6-4 with TRBJ2-7; 7 bases line up with TRBD2. From germline, CDR1 is MRHNA and CDR2 SNTAGT. CDR3 length: 15 amino acids. Trimming at V came to 6 bases and at J to 3 bases, leaving 11 bases not matched to a gene.

J is TRBJ2-3 and V is TRBV5-1; 8 positions match TRBD2. Germline lookup yields CDR1 SGHRS and CDR2 YFSETQ. This CDR3 is 16 amino acids long. V dropped 3 bases and J dropped 4; count of bases not matched to a gene: 10. The CDR3 nucleotides are TGCGCCAGCAGCTCATCTCCTAGCGGGTTGCCAGATACGCAGTATTTT. This sequence encodes CASSSSPSGLPDTQYF. Full variable domain (remainder filled in from reference TRBV5-1 and TRBJ2-3): KAGVTQTPRYLIKTRGQQVTLSCSPISGHRSVSWYQQTPGQGLQFLFEYFSETQRNKGNFPGRFSGRQFSNSRSEMNVSTLELGDSALYLCASSSSPSGLPDTQYFGPGTRLTVL.

V is TRBV7-8 and J is TRBJ1-4; D perhaps matches TRBD1 (5 bases). Germline V gene data show CDR1 as SGHVS and CDR2 as FQNEAQ. The CDR3 is 16 residues long. V lost 2 bases and J lost 0, with 10 bases in between. CDR3 sequence: CASSLMGGATNEKLFF. In DNA, the CDR3 is TGTGCCAGCAGCTTAATGGGGGGAGCAACTAATGAAAAACTGTTTTTT.

This clone was found once. V usage is TRBV6-6 and J usage is TRBJ1-3, with D perhaps matching TRBD1 (5 bases). This CDR3 is 15 amino acids long. In germline, CDR1 is MNHNY, CDR2 SVGAGI (reference sequence). V dropped 2 bases and J dropped 4 bases, with 12 bases sitting between them. The chain's CDR3 is CASSYMGQGGNTIYF. The CDR3 DNA sequence: TGTGCCAGCAGTTACATGGGGCAGGGAGGAAACACCATATATTTT.

The chain employs TRBV6-5 and TRBJ2-1; 9 bases align to TRBD2. Germline lookup yields CDR1 MNHEY and CDR2 SVGAGI. This CDR3 has 16 amino acids. The ends lost 0 bases at V and 9 bases at J; junction bases unmatched: 9. Here the CDR3 DNA reads TGTGCCAGCAGTTACTCGAGGGGCGGGGGGGCTCGTGAGCAGTTCTTC. Translating it yields CASSYSRGGGAREQFF.